Each of the 2 T cell receptor beta chains below was sequenced from the same sample in a study of graft-versus-host responses after intestinal transplantation. Sequenced by immunoSEQ multiplex PCR; TCRdb stores in-frame clones only, minus some. The sample lists about 98,000 clones, roughly 83% seen once, with more than 1.4% in the top ten. The sample in question was PBMCs, obtained 255 days after intestinal transplant. The receptors were gathered from a human patient who received an intestinal transplant, so some T cells may come from the graft donor.

The chain carries TRBV19 and TRBJ2-1, with D possibly being TRBD2 (6 bases). Between the trimmed V and J ends, which lost 2 bases and 7 bases, there was a span of 12 bases. The CDR3 is made up of 14 amino acids. The germline CDR1 and CDR2 sequences are LNHDA and SQIVND (reference sequence). DNA for the CDR3: TGTGCCAGTAGTATACGGGAGATCTCGAATGAGCAGTTCTTC. Its protein product is CASSIREISNEQFF.

The V gene is TRBV5-1, the J gene TRBJ2-1; D tentatively fits TRBD1 or TRBD2 (5 bases each). Trimming cost V 2 bases and J 4 bases, with 13 bases left between them. Germline loops: CDR1 SGHRS, CDR2 YFSETQ. The CDR3 extends over 15 amino acids. CDR3 loop: CASSFGATYYNEQFF. In nucleotides, the CDR3 is TGCGCCAGCAGCTTCGGGGCTACGTATTACAATGAGCAGTTCTTC.